A selection of T cell receptor beta chains follows, all from one sample in a study of blood T cell repertoires in COVID-19. Data came from immunoSEQ multiplex PCR; TCRdb stores just in-frame clones and leaves some out. Here the sample spans approximately 480,000 clones, around 87% being singletons. The sample consisted of PBMCs or T cells enriched from blood (not recorded which). The receptor set was obtained from a woman under 30 who had recovered from COVID-19. Each CDR3 is given with its conserved first and last residue. D genes are given only for firm matches. Clone size appears in some rows only: once, few, many, or a class for an expanded clone.

>few|TRBJ1-6|-|TRBV27
CATARQFNGSPLHF
TGTGCCACCGCGAGGCAGTTTAACGGTTCACCCCTCCACTTT
>-|TRBJ1-6|TRBD1|TRBV2
CASKDRGIGSPLHF
TGTGCCAGCAAGGACAGGGGAATCGGTTCACCCCTCCACTTT
>-|TRBJ1-1|-|TRBV10-3
CASGQNTEAFF
TGTGCCTCAGGCCAGAACACTGAAGCTTTCTTT
>-|TRBJ1-2|-|TRBV19
CASTLSTGGYGYTF
TGTGCCAGTACCCTATCGACAGGAGGCTATGGCTACACCTTC
>-|TRBJ1-1|-|TRBV25-1
CASSEGTGRTEAFF
TGTGCCAGCAGTGAAGGTACAGGCCGCACTGAAGCTTTCTTT
>-|TRBJ1-5|TRBD1|TRBV12-5
CASGLSTGTQPQHF
TGTGCTAGTGGTTTGTCGACAGGGACTCAGCCCCAGCATTTT
>-|TRBJ1-2|TRBD1|TRBV30
CAWSSGQDYGYTF
TGTGCCTGGTCCTCCGGACAGGACTATGGCTACACCTTC
>-|TRBJ2-7|TRBD2|TRBV7-2
CASSPSGGASYEQYF
TGTGCCAGCAGCCCAAGCGGGGGGGCCTCCTACGAGCAGTACTTC
>-|TRBJ1-2|TRBD1|TRBV2
CASSYAGGGGYTF
TGTGCCAGCTCCTACGCAGGGGGCGGTGGCTACACCTTC
>-|TRBJ1-6|-|TRBV7-2
CASSFFGGGDSPLHF
TGTGCCAGCAGCTTTTTTGGGGGCGGAGATTCACCCCTCCACTTT
>-|TRBJ2-6|TRBD1|TRBV11-2
CASSPGTGGGGANVLTF
TGTGCCAGCAGCCCTGGGACAGGGGGCGGTGGGGCCAACGTCCTGACTTTC
>once|TRBJ2-3|TRBD2|TRBV29-1
CSVSGTSGGTDTQYF
TGCAGCGTGTCCGGGACTAGCGGGGGCACAGATACGCAGTATTTT
>-|TRBJ2-1|TRBD2|TRBV6-5
CASRGGNEQFF
TGTGCCAGCCGGGGGGGCAATGAGCAGTTCTTC
>-|TRBJ2-3|TRBD1|TRBV12-5
CASGITGDSADTQYF
TGTGCTAGTGGTATCACAGGGGATAGCGCAGATACGCAGTATTTT
>-|TRBJ1-5|-|TRBV11-2
CASRLTVNQPQHF
TGTGCCAGCAGATTAACGGTCAATCAGCCCCAGCATTTT
>-|TRBJ2-2|-|TRBV7-2
CASSLSLGSYTGELFF
TGTGCCAGCAGCTTAAGCTTGGGCAGCTACACCGGGGAGCTGTTTTTT
>few|TRBJ1-2|-|TRBV6-1
CASSESPATDSLNYGYTF
TGTGCCAGCAGTGAAAGCCCGGCCACGGACAGTCTCAACTATGGCTACACCTTC
>-|TRBJ1-1|TRBD1|TRBV7-9
CASSSRTGRQNTEAFF
TGTGCCAGCAGCTCCCGGACAGGGAGGCAGAACACTGAAGCTTTCTTT
>-|TRBJ1-5|-|TRBV7-2
CASSFLGGRDQPQHF
TGTGCCAGCAGCTTCTTAGGGGGGAGGGATCAGCCCCAGCATTTT